This T cell receptor beta chain appears in the sequencing data of a study of T cell responses to AZD1222 COVID-19 vaccine. As for this clone: No antigen is known for it.

Study-level results: Reports say nearly half of spike-specific TCRs go after unmutated variant regions. Vaccine-associated CD4 TCRs spanned spike, dominant at 160-218 and 743-854. It should be noted that donors were predominantly white British and more often female, and clonal diversity was possibly underestimated.

This CDR3 is built from 15 residues. Germline V gene data show CDR1 as SGHRS and CDR2 as YFSETQ. Unmatched junction bases numbered 4, after V lost 2 bases and J lost 6 bases. Clones were sequenced by immunoSEQ multiplex PCR, and TCRdb holds only the in-frame ones, with some missing. Of about 150,000 clones in the sample, around 85% were seen once. The TCR was taken from an adult who had recovered from COVID-19. The sequencing used peripheral blood, collected after recovery from COVID-19. The chain links TRBV5-1 to TRBJ2-3; 12 bases are shared with TRBD1. The CDR3 DNA reads TGCGCCAGCAGCTTTGGGACAGGGGGCGCGGATACGCAGTATTTT. This sequence encodes CASSFGTGGADTQYF. The entire variable domain, with the rest obtained from reference TRBV5-1 and TRBJ2-3, is as follows: KAGVTQTPRYLIKTRGQQVTLSCSPISGHRSVSWYQQTPGQGLQFLFEYFSETQRNKGNFPGRFSGRQFSNSRSEMNVSTLELGDSALYLCASSFGTGGADTQYFGPGTRLTVL.